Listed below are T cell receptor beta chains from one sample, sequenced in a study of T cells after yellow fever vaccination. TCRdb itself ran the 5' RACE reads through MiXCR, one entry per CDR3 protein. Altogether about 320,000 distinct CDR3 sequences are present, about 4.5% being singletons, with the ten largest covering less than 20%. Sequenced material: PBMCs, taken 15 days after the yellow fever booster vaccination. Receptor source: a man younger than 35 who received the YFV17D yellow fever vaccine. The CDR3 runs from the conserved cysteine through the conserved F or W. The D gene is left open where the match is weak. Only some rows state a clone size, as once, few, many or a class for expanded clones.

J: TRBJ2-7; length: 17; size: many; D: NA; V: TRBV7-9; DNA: TGTGCCAGCAGCTCTGGGGAATACAGGGTGCGGCCCTACGAGCAGTACTTC; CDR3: CASSSGEYRVRPYEQYF
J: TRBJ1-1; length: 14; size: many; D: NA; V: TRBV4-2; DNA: TGTGCCAGCAGCCAAGATGTAAGGAACACTGAAGCTTTCTTT; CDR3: CASSQDVRNTEAFF
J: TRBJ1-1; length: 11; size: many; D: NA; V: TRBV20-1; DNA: TGCAGTGCCCACGCCGACACTGAAGCTTTCTTT; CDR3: CSAHADTEAFF
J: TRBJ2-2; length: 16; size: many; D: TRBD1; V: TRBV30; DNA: TGTGCCTGGAGGCCCAGGGGGCGAGGGAACACCGGGGAGCTGTTTTTT; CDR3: CAWRPRGRGNTGELFF
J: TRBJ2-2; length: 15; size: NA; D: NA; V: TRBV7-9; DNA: TGTGCCAGCAGCTTAGGTGTTCGGAAGCACGGGGAGCTGTTTTTT; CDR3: CASSLGVRKHGELFF
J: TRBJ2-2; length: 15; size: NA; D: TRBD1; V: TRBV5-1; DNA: TGCGCCAGCAGCTGGCAGGGGGCGCTTGGCGGGGAGCTGTTTTTT; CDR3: CASSWQGALGGELFF
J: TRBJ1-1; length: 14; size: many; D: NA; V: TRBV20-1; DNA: TGCAGTGCTATGAAATACCAGGGTATAATTAGGGCTTTCTTT; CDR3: CSAMKYQGIIRAFF
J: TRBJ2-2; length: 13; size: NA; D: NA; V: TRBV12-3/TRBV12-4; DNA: TGTGCCGCGAGCCCGGATGCGACCGGGGAGCTGTTTTTT; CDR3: CAASPDATGELFF
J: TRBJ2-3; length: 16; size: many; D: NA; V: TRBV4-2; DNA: TGTGCCAGCAGGACAATCGGGGTACCTGGCACAGATACGCAGTATTTT; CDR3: CASRTIGVPGTDTQYF
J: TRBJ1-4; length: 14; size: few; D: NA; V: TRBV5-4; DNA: TGTGCCAGCAGCTACGGACGGGACAATGAAAAACTGTTTTTT; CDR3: CASSYGRDNEKLFF
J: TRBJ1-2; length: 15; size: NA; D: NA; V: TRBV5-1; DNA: TGCGCCAGCAGCTTACCAACCGGGACGGAGTATGGCTACACCTTC; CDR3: CASSLPTGTEYGYTF
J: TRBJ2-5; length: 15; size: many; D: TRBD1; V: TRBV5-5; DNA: TGTGCCAGCAGCCTGTGGACAGGGAAAGGAGAGACCCAGTACTTC; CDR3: CASSLWTGKGETQYF
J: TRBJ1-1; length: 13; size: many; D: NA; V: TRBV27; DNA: TGTGCCAGCAGTTTATCTAAGTGGAATGAAGCTTTCTTT; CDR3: CASSLSKWNEAFF
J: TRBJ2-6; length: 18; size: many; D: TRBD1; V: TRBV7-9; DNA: TGTGCCAGCAGAGGGACAGGGGGAAGTAGCTCTGGGGCCAACGTCCTGACTTTC; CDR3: CASRGTGGSSSGANVLTF
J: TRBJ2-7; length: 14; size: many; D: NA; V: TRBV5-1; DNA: TGCGCCAGCAGCTTGGCAGGGTCTGTCAACGAGCAGTACTTC; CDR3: CASSLAGSVNEQYF
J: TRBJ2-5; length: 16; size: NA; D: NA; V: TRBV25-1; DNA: TGTGCCAGCAGTGACTTGGTTGGGGCAACGCAAGAGACCCAGTACTTC; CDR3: CASSDLVGATQETQYF
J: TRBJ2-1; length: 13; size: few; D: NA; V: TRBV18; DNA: TGTGCCAGCTCACCTGTTAAGGGGAATGAGCAGTTCTTC; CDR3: CASSPVKGNEQFF
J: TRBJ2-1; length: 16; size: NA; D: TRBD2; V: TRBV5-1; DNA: TGCGCCAGCAGCTTGGGAGGTAGCGGGGGGCGCAATGAGCAGTTCTTC; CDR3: CASSLGGSGGRNEQFF
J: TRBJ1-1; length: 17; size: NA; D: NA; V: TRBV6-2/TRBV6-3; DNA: TGTGCCAGCAGTTACTCGATGTCAGGGTGGATGAACACTGAAGCTTTCTTT; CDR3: CASSYSMSGWMNTEAFF
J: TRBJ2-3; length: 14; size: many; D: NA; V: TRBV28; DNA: TGTGCCAGCGGTTGGGACGGAAGCACAGATACGCAGTATTTT; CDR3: CASGWDGSTDTQYF
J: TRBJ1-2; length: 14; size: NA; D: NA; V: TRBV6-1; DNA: TGTGCCAGCAGTGAAGCGGTATGGGACTATGGCTACACCTTC; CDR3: CASSEAVWDYGYTF
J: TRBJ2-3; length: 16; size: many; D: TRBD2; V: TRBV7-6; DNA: TGTGCCAGCAGCGGTGGCGGGGCGGGGGGTGCAGATACGCAGTATTTT; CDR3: CASSGGGAGGADTQYF
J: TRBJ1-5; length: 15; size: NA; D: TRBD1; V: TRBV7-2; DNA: TGTGCCAGCAGCTTATTCGGACAGGGCGATCAGCCCCAGCATTTT; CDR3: CASSLFGQGDQPQHF
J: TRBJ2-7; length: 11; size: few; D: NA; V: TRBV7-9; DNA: TGTGCCAGCAGCTTCGGGTTTGAGCAGTACTTC; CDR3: CASSFGFEQYF
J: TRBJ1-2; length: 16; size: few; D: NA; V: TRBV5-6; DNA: TGTGCCAGCAGCTTATTAGGGACAAGCCAGAATTATGGCTACACCTTC; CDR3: CASSLLGTSQNYGYTF
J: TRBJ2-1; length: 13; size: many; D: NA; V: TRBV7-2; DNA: TGTGCCAGCAGCTTATTTACCCACAATGAGCAGTTCTTC; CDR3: CASSLFTHNEQFF
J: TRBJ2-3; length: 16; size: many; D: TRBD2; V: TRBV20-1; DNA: TGCAGTGCTAGGGCTGCTAGCGGAACCAACACAGATACGCAGTATTTT; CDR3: CSARAASGTNTDTQYF
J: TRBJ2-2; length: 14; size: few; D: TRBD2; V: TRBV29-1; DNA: TGCAGCGCAACTAGCGGGGGGCACCACGGGGAGCTGTTTTTT; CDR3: CSATSGGHHGELFF
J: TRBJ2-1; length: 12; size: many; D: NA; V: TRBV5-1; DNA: TGCGCCAGCAGCCGCAGGGCCTATGAGCAGTTCTTC; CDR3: CASSRRAYEQFF
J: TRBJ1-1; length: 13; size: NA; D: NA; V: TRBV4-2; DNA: TGTGCCAGCAGCCCCATCCCTGGCACTGAAGCTTTCTTT; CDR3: CASSPIPGTEAFF
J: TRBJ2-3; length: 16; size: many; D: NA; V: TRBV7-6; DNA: TGTGCCAGCAGCCCGCTCTCGACTCCAAACACAGATACGCAGTATTTT; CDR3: CASSPLSTPNTDTQYF
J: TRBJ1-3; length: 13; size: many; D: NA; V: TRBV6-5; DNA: TGTGCCAGCAAACAGACAGACGAAAACACCATATATTTT; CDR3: CASKQTDENTIYF
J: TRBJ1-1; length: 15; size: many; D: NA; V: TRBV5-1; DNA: TGCGCCAGCAGCTTGTCCGGCCCGACGACCACTGAAGCTTTCTTT; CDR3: CASSLSGPTTTEAFF
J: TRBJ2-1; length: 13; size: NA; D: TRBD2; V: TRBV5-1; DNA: TGCGCCAGCAGCCCGGGGGGGGTGTGGGAGCAGTTCTTC; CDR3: CASSPGGVWEQFF
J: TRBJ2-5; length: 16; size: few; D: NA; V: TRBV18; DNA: TGTGCCAGCTCACCACCTCGGTCCAGGGTCGGGGAGACCCAGTACTTC; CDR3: CASSPPRSRVGETQYF
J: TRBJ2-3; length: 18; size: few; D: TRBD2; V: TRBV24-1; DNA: TGTGCCACCAGTGATCCTCGGGCCAGGGAGGGACTCACAGATACGCAGTATTTT; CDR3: CATSDPRAREGLTDTQYF
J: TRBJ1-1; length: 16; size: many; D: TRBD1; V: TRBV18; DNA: TGTGCCAGCTCACCACTCCGGGACAGGGTTAACACTGAAGCTTTCTTT; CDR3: CASSPLRDRVNTEAFF
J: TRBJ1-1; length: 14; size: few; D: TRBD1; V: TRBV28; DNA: TGTGCCAGCTGGGGTGAGGGGGCGCGGAGAGAAGCTTTCTTT; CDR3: CASWGEGARREAFF
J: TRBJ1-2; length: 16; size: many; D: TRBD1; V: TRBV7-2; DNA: TGTGCCAGCAGCTTAGACCTACCGACAGGGTATGGTGGCTACACCTTC; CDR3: CASSLDLPTGYGGYTF
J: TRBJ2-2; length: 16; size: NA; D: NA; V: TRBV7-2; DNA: TGTGCCAGCAGGACACAGGGAGGTAGAGAGACCGGGGAGCTGTTTTTT; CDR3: CASRTQGGRETGELFF
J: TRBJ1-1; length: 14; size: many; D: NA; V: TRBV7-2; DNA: TGTGCCAGCAGCTCCATACAGGGGAACACTGAAGCTTTCTTT; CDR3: CASSSIQGNTEAFF
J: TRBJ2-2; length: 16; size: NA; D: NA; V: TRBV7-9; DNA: TGTGCCAGCAGCCTAACTCTAAGCCCGGGATCCGGGGAGCTGTTTTTT; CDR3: CASSLTLSPGSGELFF
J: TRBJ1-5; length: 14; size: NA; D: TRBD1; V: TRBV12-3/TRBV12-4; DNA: TGTGCCAGCAGTGGGACAGGGTGGAATCAGCCCCAGCATTTT; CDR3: CASSGTGWNQPQHF
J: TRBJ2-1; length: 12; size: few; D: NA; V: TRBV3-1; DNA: TGTGCCAGCAAGGGACTCCTGGGTGAGCAGTTCTTC; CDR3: CASKGLLGEQFF
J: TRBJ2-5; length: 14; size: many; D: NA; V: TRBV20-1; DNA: TGCAGTGCTAGGCCCCGGGGGAACCAAGAGACCCAGTACTTC; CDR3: CSARPRGNQETQYF
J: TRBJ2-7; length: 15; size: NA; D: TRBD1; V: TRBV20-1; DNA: TGCAGTGCTGCCCAAGGGACAGGGGTAACCTACGAGCAGTACTTC; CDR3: CSAAQGTGVTYEQYF
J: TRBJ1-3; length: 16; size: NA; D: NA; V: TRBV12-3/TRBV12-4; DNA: TGTGCCAGCAGTTTAATATTGGGGTTTTATGGAAACACCATATATTTT; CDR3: CASSLILGFYGNTIYF
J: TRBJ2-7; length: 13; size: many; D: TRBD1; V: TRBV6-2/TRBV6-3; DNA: TGTGCCAGCAGTTGGGGACAGAGATACGAGCAGTACTTC; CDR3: CASSWGQRYEQYF
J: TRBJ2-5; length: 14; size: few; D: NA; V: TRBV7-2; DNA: TGTGCCAGCAGCTTAAGGGCGGCAGGGGAGACCCAGTACTTC; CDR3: CASSLRAAGETQYF
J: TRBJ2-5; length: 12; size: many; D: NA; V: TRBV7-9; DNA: TGTGCCAGCAGCCTGGGTCAAGAGACCCAGTACTTC; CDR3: CASSLGQETQYF
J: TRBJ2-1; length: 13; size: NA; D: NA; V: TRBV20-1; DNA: TGCAGTGCTAGTTACCCAAATTACAATGAGCAGTTCTTC; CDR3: CSASYPNYNEQFF
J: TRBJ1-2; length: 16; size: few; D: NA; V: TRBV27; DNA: TGTGCCAGCAGTTCCTACGTTTTGGGGGGGGAGGATGGCTACACCTTC; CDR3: CASSSYVLGGEDGYTF
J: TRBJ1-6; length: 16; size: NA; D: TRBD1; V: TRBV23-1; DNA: TGCGCCAGCAGTCAGGGGGGACAGGGGGACAATTCACCCCTCCACTTT; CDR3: CASSQGGQGDNSPLHF
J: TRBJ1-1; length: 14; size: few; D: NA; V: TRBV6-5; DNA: TGTGCCAGCAGTTACGTCCGGGGAACCACTGAAGCTTTCTTT; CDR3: CASSYVRGTTEAFF
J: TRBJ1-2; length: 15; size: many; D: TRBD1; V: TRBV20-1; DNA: TGCAGTGCTAGAGATCTTACAGGGGGGAACTATGGCTACACCTTC; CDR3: CSARDLTGGNYGYTF
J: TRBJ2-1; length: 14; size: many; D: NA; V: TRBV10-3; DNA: TGTGCCACAGGGGTCGAAGTTAGCTACAATGAGCAGTTCTTC; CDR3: CATGVEVSYNEQFF
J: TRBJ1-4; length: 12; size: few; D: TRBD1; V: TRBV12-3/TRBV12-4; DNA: TGTGCCAGCAGTTTTCCGACAGGGCGCCTGTTTTTT; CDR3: CASSFPTGRLFF
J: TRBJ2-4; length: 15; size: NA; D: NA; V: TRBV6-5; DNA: TGTGCCAGCAGTTACGGGGTGACGGTAAAAAACATTCAGTACTTC; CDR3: CASSYGVTVKNIQYF